This T cell receptor (beta chain) was recorded in a study of T cell repertoires in cytomegalovirus infection. Via MiXCR, TCRdb re-called the reads, giving one row per CDR3 protein. The sample records 250,000 to 300,000 distinct CDR3 sequences, about 20% being singletons. J lost 10 bases, V lost 5 bases, and 12 bases had no gene match. The CDR3 sequence is 14 residues long. Germline assignment: CDR1 SEHNR and CDR2 FQNEAQ (reference sequence). Ten or more counts support this clonotype. Its antigen remains unknown. V is TRBV7-9 and J is TRBJ2-3, with 7 positions matching TRBD2. The clonotype was recovered from a human donor in good health (CMV status not recorded). Some clones in this sample may be carry-over from other donors' samples. Here the sequenced sample was cultured PBMCs, taken from culture after CMV antigen stimulation. Here the CDR3 reads CASSIPRRELAQYF. CDR3 in DNA: TGTGCCAGCAGCATCCCTAGGCGGGAGCTAGCGCAGTATTTT. Together with reference TRBV7-9 and TRBJ2-3, the CDR3 gives the full variable domain: DTGVSQNPRHKITKRGQNVTFRCDPISEHNRLYWYRQTLGQGPEFLTYFQNEAQLEKSRLLSDRFSAERPKGSFSTLEIQRTEQGDSAMYLCASSIPRRELAQYFGPGTRLTVL.